These 7 T cell receptor beta chains share one sample of origin, sequenced in a study of cytomegalovirus exposure and HLA in healthy donors. Some clones are missing from TCRdb's copy, which holds only in-frame ones; the method was immunoSEQ multiplex PCR. The sample has 150,000 to 250,000 clones, around 83% seen once. Sequenced: PBMCs. The source is a woman aged 25 to 39 in good health and CMV-seropositive.

The rearrangement uses TRBV4-1 and TRBJ1-4; no firm D call. Per the germline V gene, CDR1 is MGHRA and CDR2 is YSYEKL. CDR3 size: 14 residues. V lost 2 bases, J lost 7 bases, and 11 bases lay in between. The CDR3 DNA is TGCGCCAGCAGCCAACGCGACGGAGGTGAAAAACTGTTTTTT. Protein: CASSQRDGGEKLFF.

V is TRBV7-9 and J is TRBJ1-5; D not resolved. The CDR3 spans 12 residues. Trimming took off 1 base at V and 9 bases at J, with 7 bases between the two ends. Germline CDR1 reads SEHNR; CDR2 reads FQNEAQ (reference sequence). CDR3: CASSLETGPQHF. Written as DNA, the CDR3 is TGTGCCAGCAGCTTAGAAACCGGGCCCCAGCATTTT.

The chain joins TRBV6-1 to TRBJ2-3; maybe TRBD2 (6 bases). The CDR3 sequence is 15 residues long. Germline V gene data show CDR1 as MNHNS and CDR2 as SASEGT. Trimming took 3 bases from V and 1 from J, leaving 11 bases between them. The CDR3 nucleotides read TGTGCCAGCAGTGATTGGCCGGGAGGCACAGATACGCAGTATTTT. This encodes CASSDWPGGTDTQYF.

The chain employs TRBV19 and TRBJ1-1; 9 bases agree with TRBD1. The CDR3 is 14 amino acids. The germline gives CDR1 LNHDA, CDR2 SQIVND (reference sequence). Trimming took 1 base from V and 11 from J; bases not matched to a gene: 8. CDR3 coding DNA: TGTGCCAGTAGTATAGGGACGGGACAGGGTTCGGCTTTCTTT. This codes for CASSIGTGQGSAFF.

The chain carries TRBV19 and TRBJ2-7, with TRBD2 matching over 12 bases. Losses at the gene ends were 3 bases for V and 5 bases for J; bases not matched to a gene: 8. This CDR3 is built from 16 residues. Germline-derived CDR1 and CDR2 are LNHDA and SQIVND (reference sequence). The CDR3 here is CASSMGGGLAGNEQYF. The CDR3 DNA reads TGTGCCAGTAGTATGGGAGGGGGACTAGCGGGCAACGAGCAGTACTTC.

In nucleotides, the CDR3 is TGTGCCAGCAGTTTAATGGGAGGGAATCAGCCCCAGCATTTT. Encoded protein: CASSLMGGNQPQHF. This chain uses TRBV28 with TRBJ1-5; D gene ambiguous. The CDR3 is made up of 14 amino acids. V gave up 2 bases and J gave up 4 bases, with 9 bases separating them. Germline CDR1 reads MDHEN; CDR2 reads SYDVKM.

This clone was picked up a small number of times. This chain links TRBV5-1 with TRBJ2-1, with D possibly TRBD2 on 6 matching bases. Germline CDR1 SGHRS, CDR2 YFSETQ. The ends were cut back, 7 bases at V and 9 bases at J, with 20 bases in the middle. The length of the CDR3 is 14 residues. The DNA of the CDR3 is TGCGCCAGCGGGGTGACTAGTTTGGGTGGTGAGCAGTTCTTC. Translation: CASGVTSLGGEQFF. Variable domain in full (rest from reference TRBV5-1 and TRBJ2-1): KAGVTQTPRYLIKTRGQQVTLSCSPISGHRSVSWYQQTPGQGLQFLFEYFSETQRNKGNFPGRFSGRQFSNSRSEMNVSTLELGDSALYLCASGVTSLGGEQFFGPGTRLTVL.